This T cell receptor (beta chain) originates from a study of blood T cells in healthy people across ages. Study-level points and caveats: In long-lived donors, naive CD4+ cell counts and diversity exceeded those of aged donors. As age increased, TCR beta diversity per million T cells fell in a roughly linear fashion.

A second about 6 to 11 cycle PCR used barcoded and J-beta primers. TCRdb analysed the 5' RACE reads with MiXCR anew, one entry per CDR3 protein. The sample includes roughly 900,000 distinct CDR3 sequences, roughly 50% of them seen just once. Comment on this clonotype: The antigen remains unidentified.

The trim removed 2 bases at V and 13 bases at J, leaving 15 bases unmatched. Germline assignment: CDR1 MNHEY and CDR2 SVGEGT. The CDR3 extends over 16 amino acids. Individuals who donated were healthy Caucasians from Russia aged roughly 6 to 100. The sample was blood. The TCR was taken from a man aged 30-40 years in good health. This chain uses TRBV6-2 or TRBV6-3 with TRBJ2-4; 9 bases line up with TRBD1. The CDR3 nucleotides are TGTGCCAGCAGTTACACAATCGGACAGGGGTCGGATGAGCAGTACTTC. Protein: CASSYTIGQGSDEQYF.